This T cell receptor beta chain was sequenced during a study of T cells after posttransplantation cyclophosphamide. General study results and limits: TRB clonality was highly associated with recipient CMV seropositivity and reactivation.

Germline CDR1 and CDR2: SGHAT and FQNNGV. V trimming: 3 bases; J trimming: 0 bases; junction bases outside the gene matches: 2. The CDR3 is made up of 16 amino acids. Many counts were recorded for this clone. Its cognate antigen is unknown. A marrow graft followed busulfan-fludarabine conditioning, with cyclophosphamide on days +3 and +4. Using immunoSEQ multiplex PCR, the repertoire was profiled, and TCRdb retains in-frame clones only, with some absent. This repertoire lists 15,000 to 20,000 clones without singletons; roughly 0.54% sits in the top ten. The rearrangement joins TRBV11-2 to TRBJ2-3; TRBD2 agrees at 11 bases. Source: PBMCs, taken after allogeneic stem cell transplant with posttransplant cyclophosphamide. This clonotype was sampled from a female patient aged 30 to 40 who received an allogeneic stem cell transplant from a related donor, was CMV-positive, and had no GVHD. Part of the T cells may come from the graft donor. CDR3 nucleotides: TGTGCCAGCAGCTTGGGGACTAGCGGTAGCACAGATACGCAGTATTTT. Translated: CASSLGTSGSTDTQYF.